These T cell receptor beta chains were read from a single sample in a study of T cell responses to AZD1222 COVID-19 vaccine. Data came from immunoSEQ multiplex PCR; TCRdb stores just in-frame clones and leaves some out. Among around 160,000 clones, roughly nine tenths were seen once, and the ten largest hold about 4%. This specimen consisted of peripheral blood, obtained 28 days after the second AZD1222 dose. These TCRs come from an adult who received the AZD1222 COVID-19 vaccine. CDR3s include the opening cysteine and the closing phenylalanine or tryptophan. The listing skips clone size in some rows; elsewhere it reads once, few, many or a size class.

>TRBV30|NA
CAWGQGNYGYTF
>TRBV13|NA
CASSLGPPGVSYEQYF
>TRBV20-1|NA
CSASLGRVPYNEQFF
>TRBV29-1|NA
CSVLDRGQRQPQHF
>TRBV12-5|NA
CASGDRAGELFF
>TRBV19|NA
CASSMVAGLYNEQFF
>TRBV7-2|NA
CASSLRLAGRRNTGELFF
>TRBV19|NA
CASTFRSRDNSPLHF
>TRBV29-1|once
CSVDLGLQETQYF
>TRBV12-3/TRBV12-4|NA
CASITLPGTEAFF
>TRBV7-2|NA
CASSLTGTDYGYTF
>TRBV5-1|once
CASSIGTGTSYGYTF
>TRBV6-4|NA
CASSDSRGITYNSPLHF
>TRBV6-2/TRBV6-3|NA
CASSYVADTQYF
>TRBV29-1|NA
CSVSGTGVNTGELFF
>TRBV4-1|NA
CASSPKGDARGSDQYF